One sample yielded the 20 T cell receptor beta chains listed below, sequenced in a study of cytomegalovirus exposure and HLA in healthy donors. Primers for the PCR totalled 60 Vbeta and 13 Jbeta. Sequencing was performed with immunoSEQ multiplex PCR; in TCRdb, only in-frame clones are kept and a portion is missing. The repertoire holds 150,000 to 200,000 clones, with roughly 84% as singletons. Sequencing was performed on PBMCs. All receptors derive from a girl younger than two in good health and CMV-seronegative.

The genes are TRBV15 and TRBJ2-7, with unresolved D. CDR3 length: 14 amino acids. V lost 0 bases and J 2 bases, leaving 8 bases between the germline ends. CDR1 is LNHNV, CDR2 YYDKDF, per germline (reference sequence). The CDR3 reads CATSRERRTYEQYF. CDR3 nucleotides: TGTGCCACCAGCAGAGAGCGGCGGACCTACGAGCAGTACTTC.

This sequence joins TRBV9 and TRBJ1-3; maybe TRBD1 (5 bases). Germline CDR1 SGDLS, CDR2 YYNGEE. The CDR3 is 16 amino acids. The V and J ends lost 4 bases and 4 bases respectively, with 18 bases between them. This CDR3 reads CASSQLLTAGGNTIYF. Here the CDR3 DNA reads TGTGCCAGCAGCCAACTATTGACAGCGGGCGGAAACACCATATATTTT. Combining the CDR3 with reference TRBV9 and TRBJ1-3 gives the whole variable domain DSGVTQTPKHLITATGQRVTLRCSPRSGDLSVYWYQQSLDQGLQFLIQYYNGEERAKGNILERFSAQQFPDLHSELNLSSLELGDSALYFCASSQLLTAGGNTIYFGEGSWLTVV.

The chain carries TRBV4-1 and TRBJ1-6, with 8 bases lining up with TRBD1. CDR3 length: 16 residues. Germline V gene lookup returns CDR1 MGHRA and CDR2 YSYEKL. After removal of 0 bases from V and 9 bases from J, the junction contained 7 bases not matched to a gene. This chain's CDR3 is CASSQEAGQGRSPLHF. Written as DNA, the CDR3 is TGCGCCAGCAGCCAAGAGGCCGGACAGGGTCGTTCACCCCTCCACTTT.

This clone was counted a single time. V usage is TRBV6-4 and J usage is TRBJ1-2, with D perhaps matching TRBD1 (5 bases). This CDR3 is built from 16 residues. CDR1 is MRHNA and CDR2 is SNTAGT in the germline V gene. V lost 8 bases to trimming and J lost 0 bases, with 19 bases between them. The CDR3 DNA reads TGTGCCAGCGGGGCCGGGTTAACAGAAACTAACTATGGCTACACCTTC. As protein: CASGAGLTETNYGYTF.

The V gene is TRBV7-2, the J gene TRBJ2-1; no reliable D call. Trimming took 1 base from V and 6 from J, leaving 10 bases between them. The CDR3 has 14 amino acids. The germline V gene encodes CDR1 SGHTA and CDR2 FQGNSA. CDR3 in amino acids: CASSLGGLINEQFF. CDR3 bases: TGTGCCAGCAGCTTAGGTGGGCTAATCAATGAGCAGTTCTTC.

V usage is TRBV6-5 and J usage is TRBJ2-7, with TRBD1 as a possible D gene (5 bases). The CDR3 runs to 15 residues. Germline V gene lookup returns CDR1 MNHEY and CDR2 SVGAGI. The germline V and J ends were trimmed by 5 bases and 3 bases, with 17 bases remaining between them. The CDR3 is CASSLTAFGLYEQYF. CDR3 in DNA: TGTGCCAGCAGTCTGACAGCTTTTGGGCTCTACGAGCAGTACTTC.

The CDR3 nucleotides are TGTGCCAGCAGCTTAGTGGCTAGCCGACACAATGAGCAGTTCTTC. This encodes CASSLVASRHNEQFF. The chain carries TRBV7-6 and TRBJ2-1, with TRBD2 as a possible D gene (5 bases). V shed 1 base and J shed 5 bases, with 12 bases lying between them. Germline loops: CDR1 SGHVS, CDR2 FNYEAQ. There are 15 residues in the CDR3.

The rearrangement uses TRBV5-1 and TRBJ2-4; 15 bases fit TRBD2. Germline lookup yields CDR1 SGHRS and CDR2 YFSETQ. J was trimmed by 3 bases and V by 1 base; bases with no gene match: 8. The CDR3 has 19 residues. CDR3 nucleotide sequence: TGCGCCAGCAGCTTGTCTGGACTAGCGGGAGGGCCGGGCAAAAACATTCAGTACTTC. This translates into CASSLSGLAGGPGKNIQYF. The whole variable domain, filled in from reference TRBV5-1 and TRBJ2-4, reads KAGVTQTPRYLIKTRGQQVTLSCSPISGHRSVSWYQQTPGQGLQFLFEYFSETQRNKGNFPGRFSGRQFSNSRSEMNVSTLELGDSALYLCASSLSGLAGGPGKNIQYFGAGTRLSVL.

This chain links TRBV6-6 with TRBJ1-1, with 8 bases matching TRBD1. V lost 11 bases, J lost 3 bases, and 14 bases stayed unmatched. Per the germline V gene, CDR1 is MNHNY and CDR2 is SVGAGI (reference sequence). This CDR3 has 15 amino acids. CDR3 sequence: CARRGTGQGDTEAFF. CDR3 bases: TGTGCCCGCCGGGGGACAGGCCAGGGGGACACTGAAGCTTTCTTT.

Only a few counts were recorded for this clone. This chain joins TRBV4-1 and TRBJ2-7; maybe TRBD2 (5 bases). Trimming shortened V by 0 bases and J by 3 bases, and 18 bases separated the two germline ends. The germline V gene has CDR1 MGHRA and CDR2 YSYEKL. The CDR3 totals 17 residues. CDR3 loop: CASSQDRGTGRVYEQYF. The CDR3 nucleotides read TGCGCCAGCAGCCAAGACCGGGGAACCGGGCGGGTCTACGAGCAGTACTTC.

The rearrangement joins TRBV4-1 to TRBJ2-2; weak D call: TRBD1 (6 bases). This CDR3 contains 15 residues. V was trimmed by 3 bases and J by 7 bases, leaving 15 bases between them. Germline V lookup: CDR1 MGHRA, CDR2 YSYEKL. The chain's CDR3 is CASSQAQGIGGELFF. Here the CDR3 DNA reads TGCGCCAGCAGCCAGGCTCAGGGGATCGGCGGGGAGCTGTTTTTT.

V usage is TRBV19 and J usage is TRBJ2-4; a weak D match, TRBD1 (5 bases). CDR1 is LNHDA and CDR2 is SQIVND in the germline V gene (reference sequence). Trimming removed 4 bases at V and 1 base at J, with 5 bases between. The CDR3 is 13 residues long. CDR3 sequence (DNA): TGTGCCAGTAGTACAGGGGCCAAAAACATTCAGTACTTC. Protein product: CASSTGAKNIQYF.

The chain uses TRBV2 and TRBJ2-2; 11 bases align to TRBD2. V trimming: 11 bases; J trimming: 6 bases; junction bases outside the gene matches: 8. The germline V gene encodes CDR1 SNHLY and CDR2 FYNNEI. The CDR3 runs to 14 residues. The CDR3 DNA follows: TGTGCCTCAAGGGCACTAGCGGGAGCCGGGGAGCTGTTTTTT. Protein: CASRALAGAGELFF.

To note about this clone: The sample contains more than one DNA sequence encoding this CDR3. The rearrangement links TRBV18 to TRBJ2-1; a weak D match, TRBD1 (6 bases). Deletions cut 6 bases from V and 3 bases from J, with 15 bases between. Per the germline V gene, CDR1 is KGHSH and CDR2 is LQKENI. The CDR3 is made up of 15 amino acids. Here the CDR3 DNA reads TGTGCCAGCTCCCCGAACAGGGTCGGCTACAATGAGCAGTTCTTC. As protein: CASSPNRVGYNEQFF.

The CDR3: CASSVDTGELFF. The CDR3 nucleotides read TGTGCCAGCAGTGTCGACACCGGGGAGCTGTTTTTT. This chain links TRBV6-6 with TRBJ2-2; unclear D gene. Germline V gives CDR1 MNHNY, CDR2 SVGAGI (reference sequence). The CDR3 is made up of 12 amino acids. Trimming pared 5 bases from V and 3 bases from J, leaving 4 bases between.

The chain couples TRBV29-1 to TRBJ2-2, with a possible D match to TRBD2 (7 bases). This CDR3 region has 16 residues. Germline assignment: CDR1 SQVTM and CDR2 ANQGSEA. V gave up 1 base and J gave up 4 bases, with 16 bases separating them. CDR3 nucleotides: TGCAGCGTTGAAGGCGGCAGGCGGGGGCCCACCGGGGAGCTGTTTTTT. This gives the protein CSVEGGRRGPTGELFF.

J is TRBJ1-2 and V is TRBV18; D unresolved. The V end was cut by 1 base, the J end by 6 bases, with 9 bases between. The CDR3 runs to 13 residues. Germline-derived CDR1 and CDR2 are KGHSH and LQKENI. CDR3 sequence (DNA): TGTGCCAGCTCACCACAGGACTCAAATGGCTACACCTTC. This encodes CASSPQDSNGYTF.

This chain links TRBV7-9 with TRBJ1-1; D uncertain. The CDR3 is 12 amino acids. V shed 8 bases and J shed 6 bases, with 13 bases lying between them. Germline V gene data show CDR1 as SEHNR and CDR2 as FQNEAQ (reference sequence). The CDR3 coding sequence is TGTGCCAGCGGGCAGGAGGGTTCTGAAGCTTTCTTT. Translated: CASGQEGSEAFF.

The chain joins TRBV5-1 to TRBJ2-7, with D hard to call. Trimming cost V 0 bases and J 6 bases, with 19 bases left between them. Germline CDR1 is SGHRS and CDR2 is YFSETQ. This CDR3 region has 16 residues. The CDR3 coding sequence is TGCGCCAGCAGCTTGGTATCAGGTCAGTCCCGACGCGAGCAGTACTTC. This translates into CASSLVSGQSRREQYF. The entire variable domain, with the rest obtained from reference TRBV5-1 and TRBJ2-7, is as follows: KAGVTQTPRYLIKTRGQQVTLSCSPISGHRSVSWYQQTPGQGLQFLFEYFSETQRNKGNFPGRFSGRQFSNSRSEMNVSTLELGDSALYLCASSLVSGQSRREQYFGPGTRLTVT.

About this clone: Other DNA sequences in the sample encode the same CDR3. The chain has TRBV5-1 and TRBJ2-2, with 8 bases lining up with TRBD1. Germline lookup yields CDR1 SGHRS and CDR2 YFSETQ. The CDR3 sequence is 15 residues long. V dropped 4 bases and J dropped 1; count of bases not matched to a gene: 3. CDR3 sequence (DNA): TGCGCCAGCAGCCCAACAGGGGGGAACACCGGGGAGCTGTTTTTT. It codes for CASSPTGGNTGELFF. The entire variable domain, with the rest obtained from reference TRBV5-1 and TRBJ2-2, is as follows: KAGVTQTPRYLIKTRGQQVTLSCSPISGHRSVSWYQQTPGQGLQFLFEYFSETQRNKGNFPGRFSGRQFSNSRSEMNVSTLELGDSALYLCASSPTGGNTGELFFGEGSRLTVL.